These 2 T cell receptor beta chains were all obtained from the same sample, sequenced in a study of CD4 T cells in relation to SARS-CoV-2 and coronaviruses. These TCRs are of unknown antigen specificity. TCRdb keeps only in-frame clones here, not all; method: immunoSEQ multiplex PCR. This table holds around 15,000 clones, 82% found once. The unexposed donors gave CD4+ T cells in 2011-2018, prior to COVID-19. After 10 to 11 days of culture, CD4+ T cells were isolated. Sequenced: CD4+ T cells from PBMCs, cultured in vitro. The receptors shown here come from a human donor in good health.

The chain recombines TRBV6-2 or TRBV6-3 with TRBJ2-7; TRBD1 agrees at 8 bases. Looked up from germline, CDR1 is MNHEY and CDR2 is SVGEGT. Losses at the gene ends were 4 bases for V and 2 bases for J; bases not matched to a gene: 7. This CDR3 comprises 15 residues. The CDR3 DNA reads TGTGCCAGCAGTTTTTCCGGGACAGGAGCCTACGAGCAGTACTTC. It is translated as CASSFSGTGAYEQYF.

The chain uses TRBV6-5 and TRBJ2-1; 9 nucleotides agree with TRBD1. CDR3 length equals 13 residues. J lost 5 bases, V lost 9 bases, and 5 bases had no gene match. Germline V lookup: CDR1 MNHEY, CDR2 SVGAGI. CDR3 sequence: CASPRDRDNEQFF. In nucleotides, the CDR3 is TGTGCCAGTCCGAGGGACAGGGACAATGAGCAGTTCTTC.